Presented here are 30 T cell receptor beta chains from one specimen sequenced in a study of CD8 T cells in ankylosing spondylitis. TCRdb reprocessed the 5' RACE reads via MiXCR and lists one record per CDR3 protein. The sample yields around 300,000 distinct CDR3 sequences, about 14% seen once. The sample was blood, either unsorted or a sorted T cell fraction (not recorded which). These receptors all come from a male donor with ankylosing spondylitis or in good health (not recorded which).

This clonotype turned up a few times. The chain combines TRBV4-1 with TRBJ2-3; TRBD2 matches at 13 bases. CDR3 length: 16 amino acids. CDR1 is MGHRA and CDR2 is YSYEKL in the germline V gene. The V and J ends lost 4 bases and 2 bases, in that order; junction bases with no gene match: 3. CDR3 sequence reads: CASSRLAGGLTDTQYF. The DNA of the CDR3 is TGCGCCAGCAGCCGACTAGCGGGGGGACTCACAGATACGCAGTATTTT.

This clonotype was counted at least ten times. CDR3 sequence reads: CASSLQGASTEAFF. In DNA form, the CDR3 reads TGTGCCAGCAGCTTACAGGGGGCGAGTACTGAAGCTTTCTTT. This chain joins TRBV12-3 or TRBV12-4 and TRBJ1-1; TRBD1 matches 9 bases. The length of the CDR3 is 14 residues. V lost 6 bases to trimming and J lost 5 bases; unmatched junction nucleotides: 7.

The chain links TRBV5-1 to TRBJ1-2, with TRBD1 identical over 7 bases. The germline CDR1 and CDR2 sequences are SGHRS and YFSETQ. J was trimmed by 5 bases and V by 1 base; bases with no gene match: 8. This CDR3 has 15 residues. Written as DNA, the CDR3 is TGCGCCAGCAGCTTGCCGTCAGGGGGAGGATATGGCTACACCTTC. Encoded protein: CASSLPSGGGYGYTF.

This clonotype has just a few counts. V gene TRBV5-6 combines with J gene TRBJ1-2, with 10 bases matching TRBD1. Germline V gene sequence: CDR1 SGHDT, CDR2 YYEEEE. V trimming: 4 bases; J trimming: 10 bases; junction bases outside the gene matches: 10. This CDR3 is 14 amino acids long. The CDR3 loop reads CASSQPGTGDVYTF. The DNA of the CDR3 is TGTGCCAGCAGCCAGCCGGGGACAGGGGATGTCTACACCTTC.

V gene TRBV4-2 combines with J gene TRBJ2-7, with unresolved D. CDR1 and CDR2 (germline): LGHNA, YNFKEQ. This CDR3 is 13 amino acids long. Deletions cut 9 bases from V and 0 bases from J, with 12 bases between. The CDR3 spells CASGVDFSYEQYF. The DNA for the CDR3 is TGTGCCAGTGGCGTCGATTTCTCCTACGAGCAGTACTTC.

The chain couples TRBV5-1 to TRBJ1-1; D might be TRBD1 (6 bases). CDR3 length: 14 amino acids. The V gene's germline CDR1 is SGHRS and CDR2 YFSETQ. V was pared by 4 bases and J by 4 bases, with 14 bases between. Here the CDR3 DNA reads TGCGCCAGCAGCCCCTCGCAGGGGTCCACTGAAGCTTTCTTT. Its translation: CASSPSQGSTEAFF.

The rearrangement uses TRBV9 and TRBJ2-1, with D perhaps TRBD2 (6 bases). Trimming shortened V by 5 bases and J by 7 bases, and 25 bases separated the two germline ends. Germline V gene sequence: CDR1 SGDLS, CDR2 YYNGEE. This CDR3 spans 17 amino acids. This CDR3 is CASSSTAIAAPGNEQFF. The CDR3 nucleotides are TGTGCCAGCAGTTCTACAGCTATAGCGGCTCCCGGGAATGAGCAGTTCTTC.

The CDR3 protein is CASSLADRFDIQYF. In DNA form, the CDR3 reads TGTGCCAGCAGCTTGGCCGACAGGTTTGACATTCAGTACTTC. The chain links TRBV5-4 to TRBJ2-4; a weak D match, TRBD1 (6 bases). The CDR3 has 14 residues. Germline CDR1 and CDR2: SGHNT and YYREEE (reference sequence). V lost 0 bases and J 8 bases, leaving 12 bases between the germline ends.

The V gene is TRBV6-1, the J gene TRBJ2-1; D is undetermined. From germline, CDR1 is MNHNS and CDR2 SASEGT. The CDR3 sequence is 13 residues long. Trimming left V 7 bases short and J 7 bases short, with 14 bases between. CDR3 sequence (DNA): TGTGCCAGCATCGCGGTATCACGTAATGAGCAGTTCTTC. It specifies CASIAVSRNEQFF.

This clonotype was seen many times. The chain links TRBV20-1 to TRBJ1-2, with no clear D. V lost 3 bases, J lost 2 bases, and 7 bases lay in between. CDR3 size: 12 residues. Germline V gives CDR1 DFQATT, CDR2 SNEGSKA (reference sequence). CDR3 coding DNA: TGCAGTGCTAGGTCAGGAAACTATGGCTACACCTTC. Its protein product is CSARSGNYGYTF.

This clonotype was counted at least ten times. V usage is TRBV10-1 and J usage is TRBJ2-1; perhaps TRBD2 as D (6 bases). Germline CDR1 and CDR2: WNHNN and SYGVQD (reference sequence). The length of the CDR3 is 16 residues. Trimming cost V 0 bases and J 0 bases, with 9 bases left between them. This CDR3 is CASSESRGISYNEQFF. The CDR3 DNA follows: TGCGCCAGCAGTGAGTCGCGGGGTATCTCCTACAATGAGCAGTTCTTC.

This clonotype occurred a few times. This chain links TRBV12-3 or TRBV12-4 with TRBJ1-3; no firm D call. The ends were cut back, 3 bases at V and 0 bases at J, with 12 bases in the middle. The CDR3 loop spans 16 amino acids. CDR3 DNA: TGTGCCAGCAGTTTGAGGATCAGAAGCTCTGGAAACACCATATATTTT. Residues: CASSLRIRSSGNTIYF.

This clonotype was observed a handful of times. The chain joins TRBV6-5 to TRBJ2-2; 11 nucleotides line up with TRBD1. The CDR3 length is 17 residues. CDR1 and CDR2 from the germline V gene are MNHEY and SVGAGI. J lost 5 bases, V lost 0 bases, and 5 bases had no gene match. CDR3 coding DNA: TGTGCCAGCAGTTACTCGCGGACAGGGGGCGGAACCGGGGAGCTGTTTTTT. Translated, it gives CASSYSRTGGGTGELFF.

V and J are TRBV20-1 and TRBJ2-7; 9 nucleotides agree with TRBD2. V was pared by 3 bases and J by 4 bases, with 16 bases of the junction left unmatched. The CDR3 contains 17 residues. Per germline, CDR1 DFQATT and CDR2 SNEGSKA (reference sequence). CDR3 region: CSARSGLGLAGQYEQYF. DNA for the CDR3: TGCAGTGCTAGGTCGGGTTTGGGGCTAGCGGGACAATACGAGCAGTACTTC.

This clonotype was recorded a few times. V gene TRBV20-1 combines with J gene TRBJ2-3; TRBD2 is a possible D gene (6 bases). The CDR3 has 11 residues. Germline CDR1 is DFQATT and CDR2 is SNEGSKA (reference sequence). V shed 5 bases and J shed 11 bases, with 14 bases lying between them. For the CDR3, the DNA is TGCAGTGCTCCGGGGGAAGGGAGGCAGTATTTT. It specifies CSAPGEGRQYF.

This clonotype has only a few counts. V usage is TRBV2 and J usage is TRBJ2-3; D possibly corresponds to TRBD2 (6 bases). The CDR3 loop spans 15 amino acids. Germline V gene sequence: CDR1 SNHLY, CDR2 FYNNEI. Deletions cut 7 bases from V and 3 bases from J, with 17 bases between. The CDR3 sequence: CASNPGLLRTDTQYF. The CDR3 DNA sequence: TGTGCCAGCAACCCGGGACTCCTTCGAACAGATACGCAGTATTTT.

The rearrangement uses TRBV3-1 and TRBJ2-1; the match to TRBD2 covers 8 bases. The CDR3 loop spans 16 amino acids. The trim removed 4 bases at V and 4 bases at J, leaving 9 bases unmatched. Germline V gene lookup returns CDR1 LGHDT and CDR2 YNNKEL (reference sequence). The CDR3 sequence: CASSPGWREEYNEQFF. The CDR3, as DNA: TGTGCCAGCAGCCCGGGTTGGCGGGAGGAGTACAATGAGCAGTTCTTC.

The chain has TRBV6-5 and TRBJ2-7; D possibly corresponds to TRBD1 (5 bases). The CDR3 consists of 14 residues. Trimming stripped 3 bases from V and 0 bases from J, with 9 bases between. CDR1 and CDR2 from the germline V gene are MNHEY and SVGAGI. CDR3 in DNA: TGTGCCAGCAGTTATCAGGGCCTCTCCTACGAGCAGTACTTC. As protein: CASSYQGLSYEQYF.

In its sample, this clonotype was seen a few times. This chain joins TRBV9 and TRBJ1-2; maybe TRBD1 (5 bases). Trimming took off 4 bases at V and 7 bases at J, with 17 bases between the two ends. CDR1 is SGDLS, CDR2 YYNGEE, per germline. This CDR3 has 14 amino acids. In DNA form, the CDR3 reads TGTGCCAGCAGCCCGCGGGAGGGGATTCTTGGCTACACCTTC. This encodes CASSPREGILGYTF.

The CDR3 region is CASRGDRVNTEAFF. The CDR3 DNA reads TGTGCCAGCCGAGGGGACAGGGTGAACACTGAAGCTTTCTTT. V is TRBV2 and J is TRBJ1-1; TRBD1 matches at 9 bases. The trim removed 8 bases at V and 0 bases at J, leaving 4 bases unmatched. This CDR3 region has 14 residues. The germline CDR1 and CDR2 sequences are SNHLY and FYNNEI.

The chain links TRBV9 to TRBJ2-7; D gene uncertain. The V gene's germline CDR1 is SGDLS and CDR2 YYNGEE. Trimming pared 1 base from V and 0 bases from J, leaving 8 bases between. This CDR3 region has 14 residues. CDR3 DNA: TGTGCCAGCAGCGTATCACCGAGCTCCTACGAGCAGTACTTC. Amino acids: CASSVSPSSYEQYF.

A few counts support this clonotype. The chain recombines TRBV2 with TRBJ2-1; D possibly uses TRBD1 or TRBD2 (6 bases each). Germline V gene data show CDR1 as SNHLY and CDR2 as FYNNEI. This CDR3 contains 12 residues. The germline V and J ends were trimmed by 6 bases and 10 bases, with 13 bases remaining between them. Written as DNA, the CDR3 is TGTGCCAGCAGAGGGGGAGGTATCGAGCAGTTCTTC. Translated, it gives CASRGGGIEQFF.

The chain joins TRBV5-1 to TRBJ1-5, with a possible D match to TRBD1 (6 bases). Germline V gives CDR1 SGHRS, CDR2 YFSETQ. CDR3 size: 17 residues. The V end was cut by 0 bases, the J end by 2 bases, with 15 bases between. For the CDR3, the DNA is TGCGCCAGCAGCTTGGCTCCCACCGGGGGCGGCAATCAGCCCCAGCATTTT. This codes for CASSLAPTGGGNQPQHF. Full variable domain (outside the CDR3, taken from reference TRBV5-1 and TRBJ1-5): KAGVTQTPRYLIKTRGQQVTLSCSPISGHRSVSWYQQTPGQGLQFLFEYFSETQRNKGNFPGRFSGRQFSNSRSEMNVSTLELGDSALYLCASSLAPTGGGNQPQHFGDGTRLSIL.

The V gene is TRBV12-3 or TRBV12-4, the J gene TRBJ2-4, with 7 bases that match TRBD1. V was clipped by 8 bases and J by 3 bases; unmatched bases: 13. This CDR3 is built from 16 residues. The CDR3 DNA reads as TGTGCCAGCTCGAACCAGGGGGAAGGGGGCAAAAACATTCAGTACTTC. Protein product: CASSNQGEGGKNIQYF.

Only one count was recorded for this clonotype. The chain has TRBV6-1 and TRBJ2-1; TRBD2 matches at 15 bases. The germline gives CDR1 MNHNS, CDR2 SASEGT. Losses at the gene ends were 9 bases for V and 0 bases for J; bases not matched to a gene: 12. This CDR3 has 19 residues. Here the CDR3 reads CASSTGTSGRSSSYNEQFF. CDR3 coding DNA: TGTGCCAGTAGCACGGGGACTAGCGGGAGGTCCAGCTCCTACAATGAGCAGTTCTTC.

There are a few counts of this clonotype. V is TRBV29-1 and J is TRBJ1-1, with D hard to call. Germline V CDR1 and CDR2: SQVTM, ANQGSEA. V was cut by 6 bases and J by 1 base, with 15 bases left in between. There are 14 residues in the CDR3. This CDR3 reads CSVVRAPPNTEAFF. The DNA for the CDR3 is TGCAGCGTAGTCAGAGCGCCCCCGAACACTGAAGCTTTCTTT.

This clonotype has a count of ten or more. The CDR3 reads CASRRFLGKNTQYF. As DNA, the CDR3 is TGTGCCAGCAGGCGGTTCCTCGGCAAAAATACGCAGTATTTT. This chain connects TRBV12-3 or TRBV12-4 to TRBJ2-3; D unclear. The CDR3 is 14 residues long. Trimming left V 6 bases short and J 7 bases short, with 17 bases between.

The table lists this clonotype with a few counts. This chain's CDR3 is CATSRDLRTLNTEAFF. The CDR3 coding sequence is TGTGCCACCAGCAGAGATCTGAGGACATTGAACACTGAAGCTTTCTTT. The J gene is TRBJ1-1, the V gene TRBV15; possibly TRBD1 for D (5 bases). With 0 bases removed from V and 0 bases from J, the gap between germline ends came to 11 bases. The CDR3 totals 16 residues. The V gene's germline CDR1 is LNHNV and CDR2 YYDKDF (reference sequence).

This clonotype was counted many times. The genes are TRBV5-8 and TRBJ2-2; D unclear. Germline V CDR1 and CDR2: SGHTS, YDEGEE. The V and J ends lost 4 bases and 3 bases respectively, with 10 bases between them. The CDR3 is 14 amino acids. Written as DNA, the CDR3 is TGTGCCAGCAGCCTAGGGCGATACACCGGGGAGCTGTTTTTT. Translation: CASSLGRYTGELFF.

V and J are TRBV4-1 and TRBJ1-5; D is unclear. The germline V gene has CDR1 MGHRA and CDR2 YSYEKL. The CDR3 runs 13 residues. V was trimmed by 0 bases and J by 5 bases, leaving 5 bases between them. The CDR3 bases are TGCGCCAGCAGCCAAGATTATTATCAGCCCCAGCATTTT. Protein sequence: CASSQDYYQPQHF.